The 5 T cell receptor beta chains presented below share a single source sample, sequenced in a study of shared clonotypes between healthy human individuals. Sequenced by immunoSEQ multiplex PCR; TCRdb stores in-frame clones only, minus some. The sample has about 690,000 clones; 90% are singletons. The sequenced sample consisted of memory CD8+ T cells from PBMCs. Subset: CD45RO+ cells pooled with CCR7-negative TemRA cells. The receptor set was obtained from a man between 18 and 35 years old in good health. Some clones in this sample may be carry-over from other donors' samples.

The chain employs TRBV4-2 and TRBJ2-1; 10 bases map to TRBD2. Per germline, CDR1 LGHNA and CDR2 YNFKEQ. This CDR3 region has 17 residues. The J segment lost 5 bases and the V segment lost 0 bases, leaving 7 bases of the junction unmatched. For the CDR3, the DNA is TGTGCCAGCAGCCAAGATTGGGGACTAGCGAGAGACAATGAGCAGTTCTTC. Protein: CASSQDWGLARDNEQFF.

The rearrangement links TRBV6-1 to TRBJ2-5, with D maybe TRBD2 (5 bases). Trimming left V 6 bases short and J 4 bases short, with 12 bases between. The CDR3 length is 13 residues. Germline CDR1 is MNHNS and CDR2 is SASEGT. The CDR3 loop reads CASRDLGRETQYF. The CDR3 DNA is TGTGCCAGCAGGGACTTAGGGAGAGAGACCCAGTACTTC.

The genes are TRBV11-3 and TRBJ2-7, with a possible D match to TRBD1 (6 bases). The CDR3 extends over 12 amino acids. The germline CDR1 and CDR2 sequences are SGHNT and YENEEA. Trimming removed 5 bases from V and 3 bases from J, with 8 bases in between. The CDR3, as DNA: TGTGCCAGCAGCCAAGGGGGCTACGAGCAGTACTTC. It translates to CASSQGGYEQYF.

This chain's CDR3 is CASSSREGDPGYEQFF. CDR3 nucleotides: TGTGCCAGCAGCTCCCGCGAAGGGGACCCGGGATATGAGCAGTTCTTC. This chain links TRBV11-2 with TRBJ2-1; D possibly uses TRBD1 or TRBD2 (5 bases each). Per germline, CDR1 SGHAT and CDR2 FQNNGV. With 4 bases removed from V and 8 bases from J, the gap between germline ends came to 21 bases. The CDR3 extends over 16 amino acids.

The rearrangement joins TRBV29-1 to TRBJ1-5; TRBD1 is a possible D gene (6 bases). V was clipped by 4 bases and J by 5 bases, with 18 bases between them. The CDR3 has 15 amino acids. In germline, CDR1 is SQVTM, CDR2 ANQGSEA. In DNA form, the CDR3 reads TGCAGCGTTGGCGAGGGCAGGGGATGGCATCAGCCCCAGCATTTT. Encoded protein: CSVGEGRGWHQPQHF.